Shown below are 8 T cell receptor beta chains from a single sample sequenced in a study of cytomegalovirus exposure and HLA in healthy donors. Amplification used 60 Vbeta primers and 13 Jbeta primers. Clones were sequenced by immunoSEQ multiplex PCR, and TCRdb holds only the in-frame ones, with some missing. The table shows about 130,000 clones, with around two thirds occurring only once. Sequenced sample: PBMCs. The receptors come from a woman aged 55-69 years in good health and CMV-seropositive.

This clone was recorded a few times. The chain carries TRBV11-3 and TRBJ1-1; D is unclear. V lost 1 base and J lost 0, with 12 bases in between. Germline CDR1 SGHNT, CDR2 YENEEA. The CDR3 loop spans 16 amino acids. The CDR3 spells CASSLGGGRMNTEAFF. The CDR3 DNA follows: TGTGCCAGCAGCTTAGGCGGAGGGAGAATGAACACTGAAGCTTTCTTT.

Regarding this clone: One end of the junction is discordant with germline, which a read error may explain. The chain couples TRBV6-1 to TRBJ1-2, with TRBD1 matching 8 bases. This CDR3 region has 14 residues. The germline V gene encodes CDR1 MNHNS and CDR2 SASEGT. Written as DNA, the CDR3 is TGTGCCAGCAGGGAAGACAGGGGCTGGTCGGCTTACACCTTC. Translating it yields CASREDRGWSAYTF.

The J gene is TRBJ2-1, the V gene TRBV9; TRBD2 matches 10 bases. Losses at the gene ends were 4 bases for V and 7 bases for J; bases not matched to a gene: 8. From germline, CDR1 is SGDLS and CDR2 YYNGEE. This CDR3 is 15 amino acids long. The CDR3 sequence is CASSTSGTSVNEQFF. Here the CDR3 DNA reads TGTGCCAGCAGCACATCCGGGACTAGCGTGAATGAGCAGTTCTTC.

The rearrangement uses TRBV2 and TRBJ2-1; D unresolved. This CDR3 spans 11 amino acids. The ends were cut back, 5 bases at V and 9 bases at J, with 8 bases in the middle. From germline, CDR1 is SNHLY and CDR2 FYNNEI. CDR3 coding DNA: TGTGCCAGCAGTAGCCTGGTTGAGCAGTTCTTC. Protein: CASSSLVEQFF. Full variable domain (remainder filled in from reference TRBV2 and TRBJ2-1): EPEVTQTPSHQVTQMGQEVILRCVPISNHLYFYWYRQILGQKVEFLVSFYNNEISEKSEIFDDQFSVERPDGSNFTLKIRSTKLEDSAMYFCASSSLVEQFFGPGTRLTVL.

V and J are TRBV7-3 and TRBJ1-1, with TRBD1 matching 7 bases. CDR1 is SGHTA and CDR2 is FQGTGA in the germline V gene. After removal of 6 bases from V and 3 bases from J, the junction contained 4 bases not matched to a gene. This CDR3 comprises 13 residues. The CDR3 spells CASRRDSDTEAFF. CDR3 coding DNA: TGTGCCAGCAGACGGGACAGTGACACTGAAGCTTTCTTT. The whole variable domain, filled in from reference TRBV7-3 and TRBJ1-1, reads GAGVSQTPSNKVTEKGKYVELRCDPISGHTALYWYRQSLGQGPEFLIYFQGTGAADDSGLPNDRFFAVRPEGSVSTLKIQRTERGDSAVYLCASRRDSDTEAFFGQGTRLTVV.

The gene calls are TRBV29-1 and TRBJ2-3, with TRBD2 matching over 7 bases. The V gene's germline CDR1 is SQVTM and CDR2 ANQGSEA. Trimming took 4 bases from V and 2 from J; bases not matched to a gene: 6. The CDR3 runs to 14 residues. CDR3 region: CSVVGGRDTDTQYF. CDR3 nucleotide sequence: TGCAGCGTTGTGGGTGGGAGGGACACAGATACGCAGTATTTT.

For this clone: Other DNA sequences from this sample encode an identical CDR3 as well. The chain combines TRBV5-4 with TRBJ2-5, with D tentatively TRBD2 (5 bases). CDR3 length: 12 residues. Trimming removed 0 bases from V and 7 bases from J, with 7 bases in between. Per the germline V gene, CDR1 is SGHNT and CDR2 is YYREEE (reference sequence). The CDR3 region has the DNA TGTGCCAGCAGCTTGGGGAGCGGGACCCAGTACTTC. Its translation is CASSLGSGTQYF.

CDR3 DNA: TGTGCCAGCTACCAGGGGATGGCAGATACGCAGTATTTT. Amino acid sequence: CASYQGMADTQYF. The rearrangement joins TRBV6-1 to TRBJ2-3; D is possibly TRBD1 (6 bases). Germline V gene lookup returns CDR1 MNHNS and CDR2 SASEGT. The CDR3 sequence is 13 residues long. The ends were cut back, 8 bases at V and 4 bases at J, with 13 bases in the middle.